This T cell receptor (beta chain) was sequenced in a study of human T cells and chemical hapten exposure (dated by TCRdb to the early 2020s). As for the study more broadly: For sensitization, 2% DPC in acetone was applied to a 2 cm by 2 cm area of upper inner arm skin. Throughout the roughly 25-week study period, patients were also given weekly therapeutic DPC doses on the scalp. Patch testing on the upper back used Finn chambers containing 0.01% DPC, with scoring done after 6 days according to International Contact Dermatitis Research Group standards. The mostly female patient cohort included alopecia areata with under or over 50% scalp involvement, alopecia totalis and alopecia universalis. The libraries were sequenced as a pool, and the TCR yield per sample differed mostly because of small variations in library volumes within the pool. In alopecia patients, the study followed how the peripheral blood TCR repertoire changed in vivo over primary and secondary sensitization to diphenylcyclopropenone (DPC), a hapten. Blood was sampled from patients pre-sensitization (week 0) and at 2, 6 and about 24 weeks after DPC sensitization. For TCR sequencing, blood came from about 28 alopecia patients at anywhere from one to four time points (pre-sensitization, 2, 6 and 24 weeks). For every blood RNA sample, sequencing covered both the TCR alpha and TCR beta chains. The paper as a whole reports these results and caveats: After repeated subsampling, changes were observed in the strength of the expansion versus patch-test correlation and in the threshold at which the correlation became significant. Because every patient had alopecia, a presumed autoimmune disease, the patients' immune response might differ from that of healthy individuals. DPC sensitization did not change the number of TCRs with a frequency above 1 in 1000, and there was no evidence of changes in global repertoire structure. Significantly more large CDR3 similarity clusters were formed by expanded TCRs than by pre-sensitization or healthy control sets, consistent with antigen-driven responses. The number of PT1 expanded TCRs positively correlated with patch test score, significant at thresholds 8, 16 and 32 but not 4.

Libraries were constructed by RACE. Sequencing used a NextSeq 500. During library preparation, unique molecular identifiers were attached to individual cDNA molecules so that TCRs could be counted in a quantitative, reproducible way. As for the authors' bioinformatics: Samples had a median of roughly 99,000 TCRs, with a range from roughly 23,224 to 700,000. The Decombinator software suite was used to annotate the V, J and CDR3 of the TCR reads. For PS versus PT1 abundance plots, all samples were subsampled to the same number of TCRs (28,000). TCRs were defined as expanded if absent before sensitization and observed at least eight times at the 2-week time point. TCRdb reran the public reads through fastp at Q25 and MiXCR, keeping productive beta chains. Under each unique CDR3 protein, matching rows form one entry showing the most common genes and DNA. TCRdb's processing, not the authors', yielded these V and J calls. Recorded for this sample are roughly 56,000 distinct CDR3 sequences; 8.5% to 10% of them occurred a single time. The top ten clonotypes cover 9.6% of the sample.

This specimen's time point label, interpreted: pre-sensitization, week 0. In light of the paper, this sample's treatment or condition label describes: therapeutic diphenylcyclopropenone sensitization with weekly scalp DPC. Total RNA was extracted from unfractionated whole blood collected in Tempus Blood RNA tubes. At each patch-test visit, blood was drawn before the patch test was applied. To be eligible, patients had to be aged 18 to 70, diagnosed with alopecia and judged suitable for DPC therapy, while pregnant patients were excluded. This clonotype has just a few counts. Its antigen specificity is not known. No clone much larger than this one lies a single base away; base qualities are absent. V and J are truncated by 6 bases and 3 bases respectively, leaving an intervening sequence of 20 bases. CDR1 and CDR2 (MNHEY, SVGEGT) derive from the germline V gene. Taken from cysteine to phenylalanine, the CDR3 has 16 residues. CDR3 DNA is the only sequence kept; it has 48 bases, read in frame from the first base.

The clonotype originates from a woman under 40 with alopecia areata. Some clones in this sample may be carry-over from other donors' samples. The sequencing used whole blood, collected in connection with sensitization to the hapten diphenylcyclopropenone (DPC). The chain employs TRBV6-2 or TRBV6-3 and TRBJ2-5; the D gene is perhaps TRBD2, from 6 matching bases. The base sequence is TGTGCCAGCAGGAAATCCGGGACTGGGGTTGAAGAGACCCAGTACTTC. Translated, this is CASRKSGTGVEETQYF.